The 8 T cell receptor beta chains in this list originate from one sample, sequenced in a study of T cells in Graves' hyperthyroidism and ophthalmopathy. TCR beta CDR3 region amplification was performed from RNA transcripts. The HTBI primer set was used in a first-round RT-PCR of the TCR CDR3. TCRdb re-called the multiplex PCR reads with MiXCR, one entry per CDR3 protein. The data contain around 420,000 distinct CDR3 sequences, approximately 14% of them seen just once; the ten biggest clones take up roughly an eighth. The source material was blood. The source is a young woman with Graves' hyperthyroidism.

The chain recombines TRBV10-1 with TRBJ2-7; tentative D call: TRBD1 (5 bases). The CDR3 loop spans 12 amino acids. The ends were cut back, 0 bases at V and 7 bases at J, with 7 bases in the middle. The germline V gene encodes CDR1 WNHNN and CDR2 SYGVQD (reference sequence). The CDR3 DNA reads as TGCGCCAGCAGTGAGTCGGGGCGGGAGCAGTACTTC. This codes for CASSESGREQYF.

This clonotype was seen many times. The gene calls are TRBV6-1 and TRBJ2-5; 12 bases line up with TRBD1. The CDR3 has 18 amino acids. V dropped 2 bases and J dropped 6; count of bases not matched to a gene: 13. CDR1 is MNHNS, CDR2 SASEGT, per germline. In nucleotides, the CDR3 is TGTGCCAGCAGTGAATCCCGAACCGGGACAGGGGGCGGAAAGACCCAGTACTTC. This sequence encodes CASSESRTGTGGGKTQYF.

This chain joins TRBV19 and TRBJ2-7; TRBD1 aligns across 7 bases. The CDR3 sequence is 16 residues long. V was pared by 5 bases and J by 6 bases, with 16 bases of the junction left unmatched. CDR1 is LNHDA and CDR2 is SQIVND in the germline V gene (reference sequence). The CDR3 coding sequence is TGTGCCAGTAGTCCCTCGACAGGGTCTGTTCGTCGCGAGCAGTACTTC. It is translated as CASSPSTGSVRREQYF.

CDR3 residues: CASTRRVGAYNEQFF. DNA for the CDR3: TGTGCCAGCACTCGCCGGGTGGGTGCCTACAATGAGCAGTTCTTC. This chain uses TRBV5-6 with TRBJ2-1; D not certain. The CDR3 extends over 15 amino acids. Between the trimmed V and J ends, which lost 6 bases and 2 bases, there was a span of 15 bases. Germline loops: CDR1 SGHDT, CDR2 YYEEEE. The variable domain in full, with the rest retrieved from reference TRBV5-6 and TRBJ2-1, is DAGVTQSPTHLIKTRGQQVTLRCSPKSGHDTVSWYQQALGQGPQFIFQYYEEEERQRGNFPDRFSGHQFPNYSSELNVNALLLGDSALYLCASTRRVGAYNEQFFGPGTRLTVL.

As regards this clonotype: A much bigger clone sits one base away, suggesting this may be a read error. The chain links TRBV7-9 to TRBJ1-3, with 7 bases identical to TRBD1. Per germline, CDR1 SEHNR and CDR2 FQNEAQ (reference sequence). The CDR3 spans 15 residues. CDR3 DNA sequence: TGTGTCAGCAGCGCGACAGGGACCTCTGGAAACACCATATATTTT. This sequence encodes CVSSATGTSGNTIYF.

The rearrangement links TRBV29-1 to TRBJ1-2, with D unclear. The germline V gene has CDR1 SQVTM and CDR2 ANQGSEA. CDR3 length equals 11 residues. V lost 0 bases to trimming and J lost 8 bases, with 7 bases between them. As DNA, the CDR3 is TGCAGCGTTGAAGACGGCCAGGGCTACACCTTC. It codes for CSVEDGQGYTF.

The chain recombines TRBV20-1 with TRBJ2-1, with a tentative D call TRBD2 (6 bases). V shed 6 bases and J shed 0 bases, with 18 bases lying between them. From germline, CDR1 is DFQATT and CDR2 SNEGSKA (reference sequence). The CDR3 totals 16 residues. The chain's CDR3 is CSAWPRSGDSYNEQFF. The CDR3 nucleotides read TGCAGTGCCTGGCCAAGGTCGGGGGACTCCTACAATGAGCAGTTCTTC.

Only a few counts were recorded for this clonotype. V is TRBV19 and J is TRBJ2-3; possibly TRBD1 or TRBD2 for D (5 bases each). This CDR3 is built from 13 residues. The V gene lost 4 bases and the J gene lost 11 bases, with 16 bases spanning the gap. Germline-derived CDR1 and CDR2 are LNHDA and SQIVND (reference sequence). The CDR3 protein is CASSKFGAGMQYF. CDR3 DNA sequence: TGTGCCAGTAGTAAGTTCGGGGCAGGCATGCAGTATTTT.